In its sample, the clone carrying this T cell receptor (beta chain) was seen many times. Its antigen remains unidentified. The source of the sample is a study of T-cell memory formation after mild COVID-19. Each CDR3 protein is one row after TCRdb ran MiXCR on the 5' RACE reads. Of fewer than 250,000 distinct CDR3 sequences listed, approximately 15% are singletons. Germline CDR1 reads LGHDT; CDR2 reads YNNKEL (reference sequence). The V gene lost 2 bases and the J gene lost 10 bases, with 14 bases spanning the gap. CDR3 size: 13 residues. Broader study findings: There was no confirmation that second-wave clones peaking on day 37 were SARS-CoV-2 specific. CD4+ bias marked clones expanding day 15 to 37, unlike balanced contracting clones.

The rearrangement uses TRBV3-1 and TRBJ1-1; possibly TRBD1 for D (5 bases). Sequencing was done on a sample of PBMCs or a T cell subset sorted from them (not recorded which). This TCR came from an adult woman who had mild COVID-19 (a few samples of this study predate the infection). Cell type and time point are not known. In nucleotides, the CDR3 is TGTGCCAGCAGCCAAACGGGAGGGGCAGGAGCTTTCTTT. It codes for CASSQTGGAGAFF.